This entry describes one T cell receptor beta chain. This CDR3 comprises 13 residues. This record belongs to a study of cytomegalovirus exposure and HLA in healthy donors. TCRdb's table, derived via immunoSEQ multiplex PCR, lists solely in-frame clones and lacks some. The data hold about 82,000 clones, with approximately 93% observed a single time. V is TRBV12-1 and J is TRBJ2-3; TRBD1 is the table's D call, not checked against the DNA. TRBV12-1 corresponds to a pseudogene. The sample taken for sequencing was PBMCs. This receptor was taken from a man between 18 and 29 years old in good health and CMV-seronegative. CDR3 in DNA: TGTGCCACCCCAACAGGGTACCAGGATACGCAGTATTTT. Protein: CATPTGYQDTQYF.